These 9 T cell receptor beta chains were sequenced from one sample in a study of CD8+CD57+ T cells in acquired aplastic anemia. CDR3 and TCR beta VDJ profiling relied on a genomic DNA template. TCRdb used MiXCR to reprocess the reads, holding one entry per CDR3 protein. The data hold just over 450,000 distinct CDR3 sequences, with around 33% observed a single time. The patients chosen for sequencing had shown expansion of CD8+CD57+ cells (detected by flow cytometry). The sample consisted of sorted CD4+, CD8+, or CD8+CD57+ T cells (not recorded which) from PBMCs. These receptor sequences come from a human donor with aplastic anemia.

V and J are TRBV5-1 and TRBJ1-1; D not certain. The germline V gene has CDR1 SGHRS and CDR2 YFSETQ. The CDR3 loop spans 14 amino acids. The ends were cut back, 2 bases at V and 1 base at J, with 9 bases in the middle. The CDR3 spells CASSLPAGNTEAFF. The CDR3 DNA reads as TGCGCCAGCAGCTTACCGGCAGGGAACACTGAAGCTTTCTTT. The complete variable domain, with remaining parts taken from reference TRBV5-1 and TRBJ1-1, reads KAGVTQTPRYLIKTRGQQVTLSCSPISGHRSVSWYQQTPGQGLQFLFEYFSETQRNKGNFPGRFSGRQFSNSRSEMNVSTLELGDSALYLCASSLPAGNTEAFFGQGTRLTVV.

This clonotype was counted ten times or more. The genes are TRBV10-3 and TRBJ1-1, with D maybe TRBD1 (5 bases). Germline V gene lookup returns CDR1 ENHRY and CDR2 SYGVKD. The CDR3 consists of 14 residues. Trimming removed 3 bases at V and 6 bases at J, with 14 bases between. DNA for the CDR3: TGTGCCATCAGTGAACGCAGGGACGGCTCTGAAGCTTTCTTT. Amino acids: CAISERRDGSEAFF.

Worth noting for this clonotype: This may stem from a read error, because a much larger clone lies one nucleotide away. Because it lacks the conserved phenylalanine or tryptophan at the end, this CDR3 is likely a read error. The CDR3 loop reads CASSLFGETIYGYTL. CDR3 DNA sequence: TGTGCCAGCAGCTTATTCGGGGAAACCATCTATGGCTACACCCTC. This chain uses TRBV7-9 with TRBJ1-2; D is uncertain. This CDR3 region has 15 residues. Trimming left V 2 bases short and J 4 bases short, with 14 bases between. Germline CDR1 SEHNR, CDR2 FQNEAQ (reference sequence).

The gene calls are TRBV28 and TRBJ2-7; the D gene could be TRBD1 or TRBD2 (5 bases each). Trimming left V 2 bases short and J 3 bases short, with 17 bases between. CDR3 size: 16 residues. Per the germline V gene, CDR1 is MDHEN and CDR2 is SYDVKM. The CDR3 region has the DNA TGTGCCAGCAGTTTACGTATTTGGCAGGGAGTCTACGAGCAGTACTTC. Its translation is CASSLRIWQGVYEQYF.

This clonotype was seen many times. The CDR3: CSGSDLTGEQYF. The CDR3 nucleotides are TGCAGCGGATCGGACCTAACCGGCGAGCAGTACTTC. This rearrangement joins TRBV29-1 to TRBJ2-7; D unclear. This CDR3 has 12 amino acids. Germline CDR1 is SQVTM and CDR2 is ANQGSEA. With 7 bases removed from V and 6 bases from J, the gap between germline ends came to 16 bases.

This clonotype came up many times. The chain is built from TRBV7-2 and TRBJ2-7; D ambiguous. The germline CDR1 and CDR2 sequences are SGHTA and FQGNSA. There are 14 residues in the CDR3. V lost 4 bases to trimming and J lost 4 bases, with 14 bases between them. CDR3 in amino acids: CASSSVSGSYEQYF. CDR3 coding DNA: TGTGCCAGCAGCTCCGTATCTGGATCTTACGAGCAGTACTTC. The variable domain in full, with the rest retrieved from reference TRBV7-2 and TRBJ2-7, is GAGVSQSPSNKVTEKGKDVELRCDPISGHTALYWYRQSLGQGLEFLIYFQGNSAPDKSGLPSDRFSAERTGGSVSTLTIQRTQQEDSAVYLCASSSVSGSYEQYFGPGTRLTVT.

To note about this clonotype: A much bigger clone sits one base away, suggesting this may be a read error. This chain connects TRBV20-1 to TRBJ1-6; D ambiguous. The length of the CDR3 is 16 residues. V was trimmed by 0 bases and J by 8 bases, leaving 17 bases between them. Germline CDR1 and CDR2: DFQATT and SNEGSKA (reference sequence). CDR3 sequence: CSARETQQSRYSPLHF. The CDR3 coding sequence is TGCAGTGCTAGAGAAACGCAACAGTCCCGCTATTCACCCCTCCACTTT.

The chain has TRBV14 and TRBJ2-6; no reliable D call. The V end lost 1 base, the J end lost 6 bases, and 19 bases lay between the germline ends. The CDR3 has 18 residues. Germline loops: CDR1 SGHDN, CDR2 FVKESK. As DNA, the CDR3 is TGTGCCAGCAGCCAAGTGTCTATTACATCCTTTGAGGCCAACGTCCTGACTTTC. This translates into CASSQVSITSFEANVLTF.

This clonotype was recorded many times. The chain recombines TRBV24-1 with TRBJ2-3; TRBD2 might be the D (5 bases). The CDR3 spans 15 residues. Germline V gives CDR1 KGHDR, CDR2 SFDVKD. V gave up 2 bases and J gave up 3 bases, with 11 bases separating them. The CDR3 DNA is TGTGCCACCAGTGATTCCCTTGAGGGAACAGATACGCAGTATTTT. The encoded protein is CATSDSLEGTDTQYF.